The present TCR beta chain was sequenced within a study of Graves' ophthalmopathy and Graves' hyperthyroidism. The authors amplified TCR beta CDR3 regions, and they did so from RNA transcripts for repertoire sequencing. The first-round RT-PCR employed HTBI primers together with the Qiagen OneStep RT-PCR kit. A multiplex PCR was then performed as the second round. TCRdb fed the multiplex PCR reads into MiXCR, producing one record per CDR3 protein. The repertoire has around 340,000 distinct CDR3 sequences, 15% to 20% of them found once; the top ten carry 12%. This clonotype was detected many times. Its cognate antigen is unknown. Whole-study findings and limits: Most expanded clonotypes from thyroid (those above 0.001 frequency) were also found in blood. Sensitivity of 85% to 90% and specificity of nearly 82% were achieved when a 13-signature model separated ophthalmopathy from stable hyperthyroidism.

The CDR3 sequence is 15 residues long. Trimming left V 7 bases short and J 0 bases short, with 11 bases between. Germline CDR1 reads SGHRS; CDR2 reads YFSETQ. Excluded were patients with other autoimmune diseases, uncontrolled infections, pregnancy or lactation. Establishment of the diagnosis relied upon clinical symptoms, serum thyroxine, TRAb, thyroid ultrasound and orbital computed tomography. Sequencing was carried out using peripheral blood. This clonotype originated in an adult man with Graves' ophthalmopathy. The rearrangement links TRBV5-1 to TRBJ2-6; D unclear. CDR3 sequence: CASALTLSGANVLTF. CDR3 bases: TGCGCCAGCGCCCTGACCCTCTCTGGGGCCAACGTCCTGACTTTC.